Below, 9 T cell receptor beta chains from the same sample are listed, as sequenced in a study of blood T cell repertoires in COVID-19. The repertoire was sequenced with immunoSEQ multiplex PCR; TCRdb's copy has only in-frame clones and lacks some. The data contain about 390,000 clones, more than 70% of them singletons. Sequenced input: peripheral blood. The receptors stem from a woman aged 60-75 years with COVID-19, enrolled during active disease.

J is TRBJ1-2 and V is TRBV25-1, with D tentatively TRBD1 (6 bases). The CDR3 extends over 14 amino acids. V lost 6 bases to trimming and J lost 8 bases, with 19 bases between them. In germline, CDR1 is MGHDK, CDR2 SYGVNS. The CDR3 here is CASRADTGKRGYTF. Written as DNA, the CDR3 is TGTGCCAGCAGGGCGGATACAGGGAAAAGGGGCTACACCTTC.

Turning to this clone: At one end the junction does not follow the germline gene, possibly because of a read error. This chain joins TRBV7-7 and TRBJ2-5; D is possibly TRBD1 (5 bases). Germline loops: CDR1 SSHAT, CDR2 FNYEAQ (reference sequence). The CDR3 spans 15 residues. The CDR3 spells CASSLGQYGEETQYF. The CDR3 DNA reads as TGTGCTAGCAGCCTTGGACAATATGGGGAAGAGACCCAGTACTTC.

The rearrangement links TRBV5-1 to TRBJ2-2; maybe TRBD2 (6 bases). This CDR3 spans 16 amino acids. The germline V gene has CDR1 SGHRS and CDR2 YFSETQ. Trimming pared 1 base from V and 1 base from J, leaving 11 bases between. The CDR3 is CASSLTPGLNTGELFF. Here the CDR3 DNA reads TGCGCCAGCAGCTTGACTCCGGGACTGAACACCGGGGAGCTGTTTTTT.

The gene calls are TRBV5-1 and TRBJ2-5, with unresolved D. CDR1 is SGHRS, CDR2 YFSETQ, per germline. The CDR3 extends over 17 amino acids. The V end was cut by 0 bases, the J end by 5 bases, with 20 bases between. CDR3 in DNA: TGCGCCAGCAGCTTGGGGCGAAGAAGTGTGGGCGAGGAGACCCAGTACTTC. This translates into CASSLGRRSVGEETQYF. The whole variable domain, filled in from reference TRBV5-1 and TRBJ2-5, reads KAGVTQTPRYLIKTRGQQVTLSCSPISGHRSVSWYQQTPGQGLQFLFEYFSETQRNKGNFPGRFSGRQFSNSRSEMNVSTLELGDSALYLCASSLGRRSVGEETQYFGPGTRLLVL.

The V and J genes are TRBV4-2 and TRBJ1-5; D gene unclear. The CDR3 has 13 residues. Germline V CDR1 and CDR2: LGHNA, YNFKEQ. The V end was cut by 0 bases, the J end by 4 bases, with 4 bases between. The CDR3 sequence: CASSQDRNQPQHF. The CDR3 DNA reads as TGTGCCAGCAGCCAAGATAGAAATCAGCCCCAGCATTTT.

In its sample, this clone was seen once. The CDR3 reads CASSPGVGGLGTEAFF. DNA of the CDR3: TGTGCCAGCTCACCAGGGGTAGGAGGGTTAGGGACTGAAGCTTTCTTT. The rearrangement uses TRBV18 and TRBJ1-1, with D unclear. The length of the CDR3 is 16 residues. The V end lost 2 bases, the J end lost 5 bases, and 18 bases lay between the germline ends. The V gene's germline CDR1 is KGHSH and CDR2 LQKENI.

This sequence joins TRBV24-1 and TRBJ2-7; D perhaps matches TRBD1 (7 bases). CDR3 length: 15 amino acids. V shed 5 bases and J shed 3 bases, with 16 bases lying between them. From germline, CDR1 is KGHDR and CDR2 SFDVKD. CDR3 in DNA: TGTGCCACCAGTGCCTCAGGGGGAGGTCGCTACGAGCAGTACTTC. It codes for CATSASGGGRYEQYF.

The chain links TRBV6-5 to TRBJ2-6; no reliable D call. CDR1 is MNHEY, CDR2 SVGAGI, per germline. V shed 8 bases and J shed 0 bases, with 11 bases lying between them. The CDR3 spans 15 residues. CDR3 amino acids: CASAQQLSGANVLTF. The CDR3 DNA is TGTGCCAGCGCCCAACAGCTCTCTGGGGCCAACGTCCTGACTTTC.

CDR3 sequence: CASSYPNQQETQYF. CDR3 nucleotide sequence: TGTGCCAGCAGTTACCCGAACCAGCAAGAGACCCAGTACTTC. The chain employs TRBV6-6 and TRBJ2-5; D gene unclear. CDR3 length: 14 residues. V lost 2 bases and J 2 bases, leaving 9 bases between the germline ends. Germline V CDR1 and CDR2: MNHNY, SVGAGI (reference sequence).